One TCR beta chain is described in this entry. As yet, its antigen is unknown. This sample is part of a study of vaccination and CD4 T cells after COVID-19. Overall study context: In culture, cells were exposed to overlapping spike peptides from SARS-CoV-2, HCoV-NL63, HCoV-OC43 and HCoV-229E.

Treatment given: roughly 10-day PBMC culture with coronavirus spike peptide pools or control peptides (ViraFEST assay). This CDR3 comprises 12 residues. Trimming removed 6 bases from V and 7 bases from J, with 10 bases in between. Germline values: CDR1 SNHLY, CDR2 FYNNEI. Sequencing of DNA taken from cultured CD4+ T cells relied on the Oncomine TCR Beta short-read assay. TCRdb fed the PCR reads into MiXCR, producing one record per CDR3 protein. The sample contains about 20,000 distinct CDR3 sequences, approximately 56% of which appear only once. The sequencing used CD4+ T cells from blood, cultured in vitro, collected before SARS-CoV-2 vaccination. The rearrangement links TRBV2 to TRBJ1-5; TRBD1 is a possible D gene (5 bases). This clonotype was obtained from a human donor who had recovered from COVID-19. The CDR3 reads CASRGKGQPQHF. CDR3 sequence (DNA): TGTGCCAGCAGGGGTAAGGGGCAGCCCCAGCATTTT.